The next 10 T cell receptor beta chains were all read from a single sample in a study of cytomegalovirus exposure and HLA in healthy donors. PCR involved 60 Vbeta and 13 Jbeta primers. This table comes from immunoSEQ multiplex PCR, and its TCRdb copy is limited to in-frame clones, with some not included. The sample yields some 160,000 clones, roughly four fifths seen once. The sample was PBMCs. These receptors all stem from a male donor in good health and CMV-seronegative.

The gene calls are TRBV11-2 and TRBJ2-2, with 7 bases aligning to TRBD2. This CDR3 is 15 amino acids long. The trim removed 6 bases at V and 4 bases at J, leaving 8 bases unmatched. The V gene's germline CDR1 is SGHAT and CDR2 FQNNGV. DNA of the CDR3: TGTGCCAGCAGTAGGGCGGGGGTCCTCACCGGGGAGCTGTTTTTT. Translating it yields CASSRAGVLTGELFF.

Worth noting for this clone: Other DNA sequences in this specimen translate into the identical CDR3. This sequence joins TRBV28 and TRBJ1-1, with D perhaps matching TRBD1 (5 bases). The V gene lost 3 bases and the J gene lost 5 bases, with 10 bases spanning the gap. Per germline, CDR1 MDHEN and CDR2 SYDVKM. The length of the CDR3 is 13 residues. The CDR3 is CASSFGGGTEAFF. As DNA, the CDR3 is TGTGCCAGCAGTTTCGGGGGAGGGACTGAAGCTTTCTTT. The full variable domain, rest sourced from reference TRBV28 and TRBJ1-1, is DVKVTQSSRYLVKRTGEKVFLECVQDMDHENMFWYRQDPGLGLRLIYFSYDVKMKEKGDIPEGYSVSREKKERFSLILESASTNQTSMYLCASSFGGGTEAFFGQGTRLTVV.

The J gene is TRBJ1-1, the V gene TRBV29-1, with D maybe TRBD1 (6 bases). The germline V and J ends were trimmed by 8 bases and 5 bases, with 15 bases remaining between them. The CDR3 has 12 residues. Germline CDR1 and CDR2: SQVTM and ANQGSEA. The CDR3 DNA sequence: TGCAGCTTCTTCGAGGGGGATACTGAAGCTTTCTTT. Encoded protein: CSFFEGDTEAFF.

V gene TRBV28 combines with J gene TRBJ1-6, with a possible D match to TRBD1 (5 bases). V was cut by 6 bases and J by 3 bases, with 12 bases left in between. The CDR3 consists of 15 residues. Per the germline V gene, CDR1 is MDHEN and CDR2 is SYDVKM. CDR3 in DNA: TGTGCCAGCAGCTCCCGGGGACTCTATAATTCACCCCTCCACTTT. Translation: CASSSRGLYNSPLHF.

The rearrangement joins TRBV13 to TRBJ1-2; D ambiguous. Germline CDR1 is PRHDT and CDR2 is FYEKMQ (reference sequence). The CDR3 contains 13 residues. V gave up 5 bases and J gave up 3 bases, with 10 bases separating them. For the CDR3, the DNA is TGTGCCAGCAGCCCCTCTTATGACTATGGCTACACCTTC. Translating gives CASSPSYDYGYTF.

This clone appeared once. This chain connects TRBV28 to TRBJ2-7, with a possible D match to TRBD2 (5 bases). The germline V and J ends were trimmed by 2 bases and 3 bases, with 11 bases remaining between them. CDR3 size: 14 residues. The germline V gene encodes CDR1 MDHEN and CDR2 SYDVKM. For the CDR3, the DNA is TGTGCCAGCAGTTTAGAGGGTGGCTTCTACGAGCAGTACTTC. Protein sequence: CASSLEGGFYEQYF.

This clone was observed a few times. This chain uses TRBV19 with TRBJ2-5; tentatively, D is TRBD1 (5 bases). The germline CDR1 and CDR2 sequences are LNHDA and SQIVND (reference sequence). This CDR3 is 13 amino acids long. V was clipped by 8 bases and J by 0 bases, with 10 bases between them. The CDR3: CASSPGNQETQYF. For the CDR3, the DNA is TGTGCCAGTTCGCCAGGGAACCAAGAGACCCAGTACTTC. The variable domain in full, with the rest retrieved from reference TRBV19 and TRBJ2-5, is DGGITQSPKYLFRKEGQNVTLSCEQNLNHDAMYWYRQDPGQGLRLIYYSQIVNDFQKGDIAEGYSVSREKKESFPLTVTSAQKNPTAFYLCASSPGNQETQYFGPGTRLLVL.

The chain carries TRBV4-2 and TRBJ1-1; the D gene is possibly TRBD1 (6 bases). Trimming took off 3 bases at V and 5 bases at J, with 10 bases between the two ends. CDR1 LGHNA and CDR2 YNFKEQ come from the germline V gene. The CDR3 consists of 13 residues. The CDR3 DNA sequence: TGTGCCAGCAGCCAGTCCGGGACAACTGAAGCTTTCTTT. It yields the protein CASSQSGTTEAFF.

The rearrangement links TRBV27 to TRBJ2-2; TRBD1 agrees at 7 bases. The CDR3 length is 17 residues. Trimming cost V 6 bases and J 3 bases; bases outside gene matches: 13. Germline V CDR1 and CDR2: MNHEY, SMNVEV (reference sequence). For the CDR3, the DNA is TGTGCCAGCAGCCCTTTCGACAGGGAATCGGACACCGGGGAGCTGTTTTTT. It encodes CASSPFDRESDTGELFF.

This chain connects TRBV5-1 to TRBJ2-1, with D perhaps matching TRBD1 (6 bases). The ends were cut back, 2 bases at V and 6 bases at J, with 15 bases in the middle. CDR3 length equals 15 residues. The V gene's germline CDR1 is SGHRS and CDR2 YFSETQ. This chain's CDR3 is CASSFGPGDPNEQFF. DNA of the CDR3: TGCGCCAGCAGCTTTGGGCCAGGGGACCCCAATGAGCAGTTCTTC.